This T cell receptor beta chain was captured by sequencing in a study of CD8 T cells in Susac syndrome. Healthy donors served as age- and sex-matched controls. Negative magnetic isolation gave CD8+ and CD4+ cells; FACS enriched CD8+ TEMRA. There are 16 residues in the CDR3. Trimming took 0 bases from V and 0 from J, leaving 10 bases between them. Germline-derived CDR1 and CDR2 are SGDLS and YYNGEE. With random hexamers, roughly 0.45 to 1 ug RNA was reverse transcribed. immunoSEQ multiplex PCR amplified TCR beta CDR3 across 54 Vbeta, 13 Jbeta. Each CDR3 protein is one row after TCRdb ran MiXCR on the immunoSEQ multiplex PCR reads. Of around 140,000 distinct CDR3 sequences in the sample, 94% were seen once.

This receptor was identified in a human donor in good health. Sequencing was done on a sample of CD4+ T cells from PBMCs. The V call is TRBV9, the J call TRBJ2-1; D is undetermined. CDR3 bases: TGTGCCAGCAGCGTAGCGGTAAGTTTCTCCTACAATGAGCAGTTCTTC. Encoded protein: CASSVAVSFSYNEQFF. Full variable domain (rest looked up from reference TRBV9 and TRBJ2-1): DSGVTQTPKHLITATGQRVTLRCSPRSGDLSVYWYQQSLDQGLQFLIQYYNGEERAKGNILERFSAQQFPDLHSELNLSSLELGDSALYFCASSVAVSFSYNEQFFGPGTRLTVL.